The clone carrying this T cell receptor beta chain came up a few times. Antigen unknown. The CDR3 end falls 3 residues outside the read, so it is completed with the germline J gene. The data derive from a study of T cell clonality in common variable immunodeficiency. Study-wide points: Patient heterogeneity in the CVID cohort limited correlations between repertoire features and clinical complications. Fewer deletions and N-nucleotide insertions were reportedly seen in common variable immunodeficiency TCR beta sequences.

Produced via immunoSEQ multiplex PCR; TCRdb's table is partial and in-frame only. The sample offers more than 7,000 clones and no singletons, the top ten holding approximately 5%. Each donor provided about 5 to 8.5 ml of heparinized whole blood. This CDR3 spans 15 amino acids. Germline V CDR1 and CDR2: MNHNS, SASEGT. The junction had 2 bases not matched to a gene; V was cut back by 1 base and J by 3 bases. Input material: peripheral blood mononuclear cells. This receptor was obtained from a human donor with common variable immunodeficiency. The rearrangement uses TRBV6-1 and TRBJ2-7, with 11 bases that match TRBD2. The CDR3 bases that were read are TGTGCCAGCAGTGAAGACCTAGCGGGAGGCTACGAG. Amino acid sequence: CASSEDLAGGYE. In full, the CDR3 reads CASSEDLAGGYEQYF.